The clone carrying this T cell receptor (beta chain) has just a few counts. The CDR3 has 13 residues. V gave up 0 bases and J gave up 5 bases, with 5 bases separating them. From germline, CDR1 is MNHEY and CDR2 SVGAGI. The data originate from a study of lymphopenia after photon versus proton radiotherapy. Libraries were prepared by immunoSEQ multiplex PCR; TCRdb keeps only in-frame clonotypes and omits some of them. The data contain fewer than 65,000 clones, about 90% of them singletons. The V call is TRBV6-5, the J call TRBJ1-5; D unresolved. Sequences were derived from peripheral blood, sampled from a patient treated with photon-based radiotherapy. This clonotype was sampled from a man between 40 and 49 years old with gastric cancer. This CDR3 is CASSYSVDQPQHF. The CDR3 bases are TGTGCCAGCAGTTACTCGGTGGATCAGCCCCAGCATTTT.